The present entry profiles one T cell receptor beta chain with its context. Its antigen is not known. This entry comes from a study of shared clonotypes between healthy human individuals. Study-wide findings and caveats: With four donors compared, roughly 4.9% of naive CD4 clonotypes were shared. Memory subsets generally showed smaller estimated richness than naive subsets did.

Germline V lookup: CDR1 SQVTM, CDR2 ANQGSEA. This CDR3 has 13 amino acids. Deletions cut 7 bases from V and 0 bases from J, with 11 bases between. Method: immunoSEQ multiplex PCR; TCRdb's copy keeps in-frame clones and lacks some. The repertoire has about 990,000 clones, more than 75% of them found once; the top ten carry roughly 0.61%. Sequencing input: memory CD4+ T cells from PBMCs. Noted subset: CD45RA-negative fraction. The rearrangement joins TRBV29-1 to TRBJ2-3, with D uncertain. The receptor comes from a man aged 18 to 30 in good health. Some clones in this sample may be carry-over from other donors' samples. The CDR3 loop is CSGQASSTDTQYF. CDR3 bases: TGCAGCGGGCAAGCCTCTAGCACAGATACGCAGTATTTT.